Listed below are T cell receptor beta chains from one sample, sequenced in a study of human T cells and chemical hapten exposure. TCRdb independently ran MiXCR on the RACE reads; one entry per CDR3 protein. Among some 400,000 distinct CDR3 sequences listed, roughly 5% were seen once. The sequenced sample was whole blood, obtained in connection with sensitization to the hapten diphenylcyclopropenone (DPC). The receptors shown here come from a woman aged 50 to 65 with alopecia areata. Some clones in this sample may be carry-over from other donors' samples. The CDR3 runs from the conserved cysteine through the conserved F or W. Fields, in order: V gene, clone size, CDR3 protein. Only part of the rows carry a size: once, few, many, or a class if the clone is expanded.

TRBV6-5 . CASSYSVTGGDEDTEAFF
TRBV7-3 many CASSLKAGGEQYF
TRBV4-3 many CASSRRQDHSGNTIYF
TRBV4-1 few CASSQVQRGEQYF
TRBV29-1 many CSVEDNSRYEQYF
TRBV5-1 many CASRPTSSIKQFF
TRBV2 many CASNWGGGKDTQYF
TRBV5-6 . CASSSRGVGSPLHF
TRBV27 few CASSLDGQPGYEQYF
TRBV6-5 many CASLKGRAGRNTEAFF
TRBV7-2 many CASSVNNYNEQFF
TRBV6-2/TRBV6-3 many CASSHAAVPNTEAFF
TRBV24-1 . CATSERTGAGANVLTF
TRBV27 many CASSFLTDLVSGRTDTQYF
TRBV29-1 many CSGALAGGETQYF
TRBV2 few CASRDSLSSYEQYF
TRBV6-5 few CAIGTGEGNEQFF
TRBV29-1 many CSVRTRGEEQYF
TRBV10-3 many CATGDGTEAFF
TRBV6-5 . CASSYLTAPRDEQYF
TRBV6-5 . CASSPQLGWEQYF
TRBV24-1 many CATSDSRGANGELFF
TRBV29-1 few CGGRDTGELFF
TRBV27 many CASSRGQSDQPQHF
TRBV6-6 many CASRVWDREGVEAFF
TRBV7-9 many CASSLKADNTEAFF
TRBV11-2 few CASSAGLAGFDTQYF
TRBV27 many CASSLLAGGLQDTQYF
TRBV20-1 few CSASKRGTDTQYF
TRBV29-1 . CSVEPQGKYGYTF
TRBV5-1 many CASSLGASSYNEQFF
TRBV7-2 many CASSPGPGAYEQYF
TRBV18 few CASSWDRAHNSPLHF